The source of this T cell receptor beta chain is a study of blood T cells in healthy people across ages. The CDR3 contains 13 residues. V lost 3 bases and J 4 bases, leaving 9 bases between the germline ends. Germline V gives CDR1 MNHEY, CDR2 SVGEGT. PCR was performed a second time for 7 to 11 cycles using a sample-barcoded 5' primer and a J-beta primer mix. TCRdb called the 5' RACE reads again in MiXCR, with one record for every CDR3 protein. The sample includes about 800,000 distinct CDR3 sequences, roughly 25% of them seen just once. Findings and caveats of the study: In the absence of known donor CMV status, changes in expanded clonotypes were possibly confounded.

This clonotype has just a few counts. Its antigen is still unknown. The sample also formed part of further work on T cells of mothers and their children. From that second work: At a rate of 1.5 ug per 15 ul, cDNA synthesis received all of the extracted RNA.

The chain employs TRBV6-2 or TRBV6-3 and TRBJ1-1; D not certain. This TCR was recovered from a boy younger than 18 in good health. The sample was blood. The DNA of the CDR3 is TGTGCCAGCAGTTATCGGGTTCGCACTGAAGCTTTCTTT. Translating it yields CASSYRVRTEAFF.